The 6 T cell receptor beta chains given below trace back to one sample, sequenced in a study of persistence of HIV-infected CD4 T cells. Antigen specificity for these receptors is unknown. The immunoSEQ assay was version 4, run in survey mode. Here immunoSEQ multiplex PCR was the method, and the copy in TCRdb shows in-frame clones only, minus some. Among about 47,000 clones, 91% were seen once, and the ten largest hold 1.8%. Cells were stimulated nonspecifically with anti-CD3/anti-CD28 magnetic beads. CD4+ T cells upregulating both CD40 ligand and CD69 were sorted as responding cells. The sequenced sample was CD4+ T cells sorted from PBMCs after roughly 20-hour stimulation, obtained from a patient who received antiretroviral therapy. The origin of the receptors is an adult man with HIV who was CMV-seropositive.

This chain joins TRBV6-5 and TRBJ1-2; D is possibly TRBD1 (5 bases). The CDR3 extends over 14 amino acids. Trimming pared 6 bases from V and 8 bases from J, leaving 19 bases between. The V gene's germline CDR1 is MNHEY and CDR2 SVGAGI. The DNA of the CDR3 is TGTGCCAGCAGCCGGGAAGGGGATGGGTACGGCTACACCTTC. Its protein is CASSREGDGYGYTF.

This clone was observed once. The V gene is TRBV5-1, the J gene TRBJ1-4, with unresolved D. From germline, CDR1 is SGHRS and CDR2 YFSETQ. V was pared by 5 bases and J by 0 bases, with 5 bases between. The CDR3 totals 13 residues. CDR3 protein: CASSDATNEKLFF. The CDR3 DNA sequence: TGCGCCAGCAGTGACGCAACTAATGAAAAACTGTTTTTT.

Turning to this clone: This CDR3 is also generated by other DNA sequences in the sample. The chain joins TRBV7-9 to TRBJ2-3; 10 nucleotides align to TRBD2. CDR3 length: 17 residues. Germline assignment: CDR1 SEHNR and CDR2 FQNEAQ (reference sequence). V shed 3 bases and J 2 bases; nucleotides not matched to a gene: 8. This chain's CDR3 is CASSFISLAGDTDTQYF. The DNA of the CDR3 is TGTGCCAGCAGCTTTATCTCCCTAGCGGGGGACACAGATACGCAGTATTTT.

In DNA form, the CDR3 reads TGTGCCAGCAGCGTCCTGCAGCGGACCGGGGAGCTGTTTTTT. Its protein is CASSVLQRTGELFF. The chain couples TRBV9 to TRBJ2-2; D might be TRBD2 (5 bases). Germline values: CDR1 SGDLS, CDR2 YYNGEE. The CDR3 runs 14 residues. Between the trimmed V and J ends, which lost 2 bases and 5 bases, there was a span of 10 bases.

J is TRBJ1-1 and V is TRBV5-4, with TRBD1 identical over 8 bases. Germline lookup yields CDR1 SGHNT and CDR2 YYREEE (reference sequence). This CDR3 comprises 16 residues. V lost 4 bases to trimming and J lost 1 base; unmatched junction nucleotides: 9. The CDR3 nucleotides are TGTGCCAGCAGCGATGGCCGGGGGACAGGGAACACTGAAGCTTTCTTT. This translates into CASSDGRGTGNTEAFF.

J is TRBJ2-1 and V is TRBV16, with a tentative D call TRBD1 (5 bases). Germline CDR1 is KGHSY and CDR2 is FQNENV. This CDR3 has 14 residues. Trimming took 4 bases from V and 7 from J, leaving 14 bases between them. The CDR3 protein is CASSLPQKGNEQFF. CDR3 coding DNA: TGTGCCAGCAGCCTTCCACAGAAGGGGAATGAGCAGTTCTTC.